The 16 T cell receptor beta chains given below trace back to one sample, sequenced in a study of blood T cells in healthy people across ages. A J-beta primer mix and a sample-barcoded 5' primer were used in a second PCR of roughly 6 to 12 cycles. TCRdb reprocessed the 5' RACE reads via MiXCR and lists one record per CDR3 protein. Of roughly 1,800,000 distinct CDR3 sequences in the sample, roughly 50% were seen once. What was sequenced was blood. The origin of the receptors is a woman between 40 and 50 years old in good health.

This clonotype showed up just a few times. The chain carries TRBV4-3 and TRBJ2-7, with D unclear. V was cut by 0 bases and J by 3 bases, with 9 bases left in between. The CDR3 length is 14 residues. The germline CDR1 and CDR2 sequences are LGHNA and YSLEER. CDR3 sequence: CASSQEVVRYEQYF. CDR3 in DNA: TGCGCCAGCAGCCAAGAGGTGGTCCGCTACGAGCAGTACTTC.

The CDR3 region is CSAPRTGSYGYTF. The DNA of the CDR3 is TGCAGTGCTCCAAGGACAGGATCTTATGGCTACACCTTC. This chain uses TRBV20-1 with TRBJ1-2; 7 nucleotides match TRBD1. Germline values: CDR1 DFQATT, CDR2 SNEGSKA (reference sequence). CDR3 length: 13 residues. V shed 5 bases and J 5 bases; nucleotides not matched to a gene: 8.

V and J are TRBV9 and TRBJ2-7; D gene ambiguous. The CDR3 has 14 residues. In germline, CDR1 is SGDLS, CDR2 YYNGEE. V was shortened by 0 bases and J by 0 bases, with 7 bases between the two germline ends. The CDR3 reads CASSVASSSYEQYF. In nucleotides, the CDR3 is TGTGCCAGCAGCGTAGCGAGCAGCTCCTACGAGCAGTACTTC.

This clonotype was seen a handful of times. This chain links TRBV10-3 with TRBJ2-3, with 7 bases that match TRBD1. The CDR3 extends over 15 amino acids. J lost 6 bases, V lost 4 bases, and 10 bases had no gene match. The V gene's germline CDR1 is ENHRY and CDR2 SYGVKD. The DNA for the CDR3 is TGTGCCATCAGTGTAGGGGGCCTATCCACGGATACGCAGTATTTT. As protein: CAISVGGLSTDTQYF.

The rearrangement uses TRBV7-2 and TRBJ2-1; 7 nucleotides align to TRBD1. Germline loops: CDR1 SGHTA, CDR2 FQGNSA. Trimming cost V 5 bases and J 5 bases; bases outside gene matches: 9. The CDR3 has 15 residues. CDR3 sequence reads: CASSVSYRGNNEQFF. CDR3 bases: TGTGCCAGCAGCGTCAGTTACAGGGGCAACAATGAGCAGTTCTTC.

The V gene is TRBV11-2, the J gene TRBJ2-1, with D unresolved. Trimming took off 1 base at V and 5 bases at J, with 15 bases between the two ends. CDR1 and CDR2 from the germline V gene are SGHAT and FQNNGV. The CDR3 consists of 16 residues. The CDR3 nucleotides are TGTGCCAGCAGCTTAGCTTCCTTACAGTCGAACAATGAGCAGTTCTTC. Encoded protein: CASSLASLQSNNEQFF.

V usage is TRBV6-6 and J usage is TRBJ1-1; D is uncertain. The CDR3 totals 11 residues. V lost 7 bases and J 3 bases, leaving 6 bases between the germline ends. Germline CDR1 MNHNY, CDR2 SVGAGI (reference sequence). This chain's CDR3 is CASILYTEAFF. The DNA for the CDR3 is TGTGCCAGCATTTTGTACACTGAAGCTTTCTTT.

The rearrangement links TRBV6-5 to TRBJ1-6; TRBD1 agrees at 7 bases. This CDR3 spans 16 amino acids. Losses at the gene ends were 5 bases for V and 5 bases for J; bases not matched to a gene: 9. CDR1 and CDR2 (germline): MNHEY, SVGAGI. The CDR3 spells CASSPGGGGDNSPLHF. DNA of the CDR3: TGTGCCAGCAGTCCGGGAGGAGGGGGCGATAATTCACCCCTCCACTTT.

This clonotype showed up just a few times. The rearrangement joins TRBV5-1 to TRBJ2-3, with D uncertain. This CDR3 is 15 amino acids long. V was shortened by 2 bases and J by 1 base, with 11 bases between the two germline ends. The germline V gene has CDR1 SGHRS and CDR2 YFSETQ. CDR3 sequence (DNA): TGCGCCAGCAGCTTCCAAAACCGGGGCACAGATACGCAGTATTTT. It specifies CASSFQNRGTDTQYF.

This rearrangement joins TRBV4-1 to TRBJ2-5; D possibly corresponds to TRBD2 (5 bases). From germline, CDR1 is MGHRA and CDR2 YSYEKL. Trimming took 0 bases from V and 10 from J, leaving 18 bases between them. The CDR3 contains 15 residues. The CDR3 bases are TGCGCCAGCAGCCAAGATTCGGGCCTAGCCCTTCGCCAGTACTTC. Protein product: CASSQDSGLALRQYF.

This sequence joins TRBV18 and TRBJ2-1; D may be TRBD2 (6 bases). The ends were cut back, 4 bases at V and 9 bases at J, with 19 bases in the middle. The CDR3 is 15 residues long. Germline V lookup: CDR1 KGHSH, CDR2 LQKENI. CDR3 protein: CASSLVRGGSGEQFF. In DNA form, the CDR3 reads TGTGCCAGCTCACTCGTTAGGGGAGGCTCAGGTGAGCAGTTCTTC.

The gene calls are TRBV7-2 and TRBJ2-5, with D tentatively TRBD2 (6 bases). The CDR3 has 14 amino acids. Looked up from germline, CDR1 is SGHTA and CDR2 is FQGNSA. With 3 bases removed from V and 9 bases from J, the gap between germline ends came to 17 bases. Here the CDR3 DNA reads TGTGCCAGCAGCTTGGCTCCGGGAGCCTCGGCCCAGTACTTC. This encodes CASSLAPGASAQYF.

The chain carries TRBV7-2 and TRBJ2-5; 10 bases map to TRBD2. This CDR3 comprises 16 residues. Germline lookup yields CDR1 SGHTA and CDR2 FQGNSA. J gave up 3 bases and V 1 base, and 5 bases lay outside the gene matches. The CDR3, as DNA: TGTGCCAGCAGCTTAGGAGTAGCGGGGGGTGAAGAGACCCAGTACTTC. Amino acid sequence: CASSLGVAGGEETQYF.

The rearrangement uses TRBV20-1 and TRBJ1-4; D might be TRBD1 (5 bases). The CDR3 covers 11 residues. Trimming took 3 bases from V and 7 from J, leaving 6 bases between them. Germline CDR1 DFQATT, CDR2 SNEGSKA (reference sequence). CDR3 region: CSARRGEKLFF. The CDR3 DNA is TGCAGTGCTAGGAGGGGTGAAAAACTGTTTTTT.

The chain is built from TRBV27 and TRBJ2-1; D is possibly TRBD1 (6 bases). V was pared by 6 bases and J by 10 bases, with 13 bases between. Germline V gene sequence: CDR1 MNHEY, CDR2 SMNVEV (reference sequence). This CDR3 comprises 12 residues. The CDR3 reads CASRIRGREQFF. The CDR3 DNA is TGTGCCAGCAGGATCAGGGGAAGGGAGCAGTTCTTC.

This clonotype was detected a few times. The chain uses TRBV28 and TRBJ2-1, with no clear D. The V end was cut by 3 bases, the J end by 6 bases, with 12 bases between. Germline V gives CDR1 MDHEN, CDR2 SYDVKM. The CDR3 runs 14 residues. Here the CDR3 DNA reads TGTGCCAGCAGTTTTCTTGCCGTGAGCAATGAGCAGTTCTTC. Its protein product is CASSFLAVSNEQFF.